A selection of T cell receptor beta chains follows, all from one sample in a study of neurological immune-mediated disorders. Via MiXCR, TCRdb re-called the 5' RACE reads, giving one row per CDR3 protein. The data contain roughly 50,000 distinct CDR3 sequences, 9.5% to 15% of them singletons. Sequencing was performed on PBMCs. The receptors stem from a male donor with HTLV-1-associated myelopathy (HAM/TSP). Both conserved end residues are part of each CDR3. The order of the fields is J gene, D gene, V gene, clone size, CDR3 protein, CDR3 DNA. A D gene is named only where the DNA matches it firmly. Not all rows give a size; the values are once, few, many and, for expanded clones, a class.

TRBJ2-7 TRBD2 TRBV7-8 many CASSPKGLAGAREQYF TGTGCCAGCAGCCCCAAAGGACTAGCGGGGGCTCGGGAGCAGTACTTC
TRBJ1-4 . TRBV5-6 many CASSHGRINEKLFF TGTGCCAGCAGCCACGGACGGATTAATGAAAAACTGTTTTTT
TRBJ2-5 . TRBV3-1 many CASSQEIRTEETQYF TGTGCCAGCAGCCAAGAGATAAGGACGGAAGAGACCCAGTACTTC
TRBJ1-4 . TRBV7-9 many CASSFRSTNEKLFF TGTGCCAGCAGCTTCAGGTCAACTAATGAAAAACTGTTTTTT
TRBJ2-7 . TRBV18 few CASSPQPQRGPYEQYF TGTGCCAGCTCACCACAGCCCCAACGCGGTCCCTACGAGCAGTACTTC
TRBJ2-6 . TRBV6-1 many CASSEVPGANVLTF TGTGCCAGCAGTGAAGTACCTGGGGCCAACGTCCTGACTTTC
TRBJ1-5 . TRBV29-1 many CSAAGPAGQPQHF TGCAGCGCCGCCGGGCCCGCCGGCCAGCCCCAGCATTTT
TRBJ2-1 . TRBV29-1 many CSVSPGRNEQFF TGCAGCGTCAGCCCCGGGCGGAATGAGCAGTTCTTC
TRBJ1-2 TRBD1 TRBV9 many CASSVRDSYGYTF TGTGCCAGCAGCGTTAGGGACAGTTATGGCTACACCTTC
TRBJ1-5 . TRBV5-1 many CASSFDGFSNQPQHF TGCGCCAGCAGCTTCGACGGCTTTAGCAATCAGCCCCAGCATTTT
TRBJ2-7 TRBD1 TRBV7-7 many CASSLGTGPSYEQYF TGTGCCAGCAGCTTAGGGACAGGGCCCTCCTACGAGCAGTACTTC
TRBJ2-1 TRBD2 TRBV29-1 many CSVEVGSGVSFNEQFF TGCAGCGTTGAAGTTGGTAGCGGGGTGTCATTCAATGAGCAGTTCTTC
TRBJ1-3 . TRBV5-1 . CASRRESSGNTIYF TGCGCCAGCAGGCGGGAGTCCTCTGGAAACACCATATATTTT
TRBJ2-7 . TRBV4-1 many CASSSHMSSYEQYF TGCGCCAGCAGCTCCCATATGAGCTCCTACGAGCAGTACTTC
TRBJ2-3 TRBD1 TRBV20-1 many CSARDLTGGPDTQYF TGCAGTGCTAGAGATTTGACAGGGGGCCCAGATACGCAGTATTTT
TRBJ2-1 . TRBV5-1 few CASSFLGAGSYNEQFF TGCGCCAGCAGCTTTCTGGGGGCAGGTTCCTACAATGAGCAGTTCTTC
TRBJ1-5 TRBD1 TRBV20-1 . CSARVTGEANQPQYF TGCAGTGCTAGAGTCACAGGGGAGGCTAATCAGCCCCAGTATTTC
TRBJ2-7 TRBD2 TRBV5-1 many CASSLGGGDYEQYF TGCGCCAGCAGCTTGGGTGGGGGGGACTACGAGCAGTACTTC
TRBJ2-4 . TRBV28 many CASSLAGRNIQYF TGTGCCAGCAGTTTAGCAGGGAGAAACATTCAGTACTTC
TRBJ2-7 TRBD1 TRBV4-3 many CASSSRQGDEQYF TGCGCCAGCAGCTCCCGACAGGGGGACGAGCAGTACTTC
TRBJ1-1 . TRBV12-3/TRBV12-4 many CASSLFRWDTEAFF TGTGCCAGCAGTTTGTTCCGGTGGGACACTGAAGCTTTCTTT
TRBJ2-3 . TRBV5-6 many CASSLETSFGAQYF TGTGCCAGCAGCTTGGAAACTAGCTTCGGTGCGCAGTATTTT
TRBJ2-5 . TRBV5-1 many CASSQQLANIQETQYF TGCGCCAGCAGCCAGCAACTAGCCAACATCCAAGAGACCCAGTACTTC
TRBJ1-2 . TRBV5-1 many CASSLTQALPYGYTF TGCGCCAGCAGCTTGACACAGGCTCTACCCTATGGCTACACCTTC
TRBJ1-1 . TRBV3-1 . CASSQEGVTEAFF TGTGCCAGCAGCCAAGAGGGGGTGACTGAAGCTTTCTTT
TRBJ2-2 . TRBV7-6 . CASSLGSRGLTGELFF TGTGCCAGCAGCTTAGGCTCTCGGGGTCTGACCGGGGAGCTGTTTTTT
TRBJ2-2 TRBD2 TRBV9 many CASSLSGGGPLTGELFF TGTGCCAGCAGCCTTAGCGGGGGGGGCCCCCTGACCGGGGAGCTGTTTTTT
TRBJ1-5 . TRBV7-2 many CASTPQGRNSNQPQHF TGTGCCAGCACCCCTCAGGGACGGAATAGCAATCAGCCCCAGCATTTT
TRBJ2-7 TRBD2 TRBV6-2/TRBV6-3 many CASTRARGAYEQYF TGTGCCAGCACAAGGGCGCGGGGGGCCTACGAGCAGTACTTC
TRBJ2-3 TRBD1 TRBV15 many CATSRDLGQGSTDTQYF TGTGCCACCAGCAGAGATTTAGGACAGGGAAGTACAGATACGCAGTATTTT
TRBJ1-1 . TRBV30 . CAWSVDSMNTEAFF TGTGCCTGGAGTGTTGACAGTATGAACACTGAAGCTTTCTTT
TRBJ2-6 . TRBV11-3 many CASSFPTGGPPDSGANVLTF TGTGCCAGCAGCTTCCCAACTGGGGGACCGCCCGACTCTGGGGCCAACGTCCTGACTTTC
TRBJ1-2 . TRBV10-3 many CAISESDSGSNYGYTF TGTGCCATCAGTGAGTCGGACAGCGGGTCTAACTATGGCTACACCTTC
TRBJ2-1 . TRBV10-3 . CAISESNRGSSYNEQFF TGTGCCATCAGTGAGTCGAATAGGGGGTCCTCCTACAATGAGCAGTTCTTC
TRBJ2-1 . TRBV5-1 many CASSMDSSNEQFF TGCGCCAGCAGCATGGACTCGTCGAATGAGCAGTTCTTC
TRBJ2-2 . TRBV5-1 . CASSALDGLGTGELFF TGTGCCAGCAGCGCTTTGGACGGGCTTGGGACCGGGGAGCTGTTTTTT